This record concerns one T cell receptor beta chain sequence. What it binds is not known. The record originates from a study of a mutant IDH1 vaccine in newly diagnosed glioma. Germline V gene data show CDR1 as SGHDN and CDR2 as FVKESK. The V gene end was trimmed by 4 bases and the J gene end by 3 bases; junction bases not matched to a gene: 13. The CDR3 length is 17 residues. Specified time point: week 35, safety follow-up. Doses of 300 ug of mutant IDH1 20-mer peptide were given with topical imiquimod. Sequencing used immunoSEQ multiplex PCR; TCRdb keeps in-frame clones, though not all of them. There are about 32,000 clones in the sample; about 80% occur only once, and roughly 10% lies in the top ten.

This chain links TRBV14 with TRBJ1-2; 8 positions match TRBD1. The sample consisted of PBMCs, taken from a glioma patient whose treatment included an IDH1 peptide vaccine. This TCR was recovered from a woman aged 35 to 49 with glioma. The CDR3 region has the DNA TGTGCCAGCAGCCGAGAGCCGGTCAGGGGGCATGACTATGGCTACACCTTC. Residues: CASSREPVRGHDYGYTF.